The present entry profiles one T cell receptor beta chain with its context. Trimming shortened V by 0 bases and J by 5 bases, and 15 bases separated the two germline ends. The CDR3 is 15 residues long. From germline, CDR1 is SGDLS and CDR2 YYNGEE. Authors' methods: Quantification of nucleated cells was approximated via reference gene primer amplification. TCRdb keeps only in-frame clones here, not all; method: immunoSEQ multiplex PCR. V, J and clone size reflect that table, while D and trimming were determined from the DNA. The sample has over 200,000 clones, around four fifths seen once. The entry originates in a study of blood T cell repertoires in COVID-19. Study-level information: Specimens from acute and convalescent COVID-19 originated in the United States, Italy and Spain. The analysed material was cDNA or gDNA that came from T cells, B-cell-depleted T cells, or PBMCs.

The V and J genes are TRBV9 and TRBJ2-7; D possibly corresponds to TRBD2 (7 bases). The receptor comes from a man of 80 years or more with acute or convalescent COVID-19. The sample was peripheral blood. CDR3 DNA: TGTGCCAGCAGCGTAGGAGGAGGGGGGGCCCACGAGCAGTACTTC. Translation gives CASSVGGGGAHEQYF.